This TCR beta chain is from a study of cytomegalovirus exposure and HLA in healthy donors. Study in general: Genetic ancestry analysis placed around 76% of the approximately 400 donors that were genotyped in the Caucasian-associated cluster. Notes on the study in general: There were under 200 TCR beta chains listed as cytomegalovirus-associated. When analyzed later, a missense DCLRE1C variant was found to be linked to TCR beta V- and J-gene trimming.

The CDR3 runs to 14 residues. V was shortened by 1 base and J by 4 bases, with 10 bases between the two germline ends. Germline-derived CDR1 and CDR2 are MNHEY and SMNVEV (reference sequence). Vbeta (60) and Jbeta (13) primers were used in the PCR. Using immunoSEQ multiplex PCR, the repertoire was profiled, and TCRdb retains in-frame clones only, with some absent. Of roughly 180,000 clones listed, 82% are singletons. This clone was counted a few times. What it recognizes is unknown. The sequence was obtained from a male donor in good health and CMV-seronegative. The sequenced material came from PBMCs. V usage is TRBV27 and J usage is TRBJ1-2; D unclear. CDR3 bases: TGTGCCAGCAGTTTATGGCCAGAAATCTATGGCTACACCTTC. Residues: CASSLWPEIYGYTF.